This T cell receptor beta chain was identified during a study of CD8 T cells in Susac syndrome. CD8+ and CD4+ T cells taken from blood had their TCR beta sequenced. Germline V gives CDR1 SGHDN, CDR2 FVKESK. This CDR3 spans 15 amino acids. Trimming cost V 0 bases and J 1 base, with 10 bases left between them. Random hexamers were used to reverse transcribe the RNA input (roughly 0.5 to 1 ug). Multiplex immunoSEQ PCR targeted 54 Vbeta and 13 Jbeta TCR beta segments. One entry per CDR3 protein, called by TCRdb with MiXCR from the immunoSEQ multiplex PCR reads. The sample holds over 350,000 distinct CDR3 sequences; around 83% are singletons and the top ten take 0.09% to 0.15%. There are a few counts of this clonotype.

The chain is built from TRBV14 and TRBJ2-7; possibly TRBD2 for D (6 bases). Sequences were obtained from CD8+ T cells from PBMCs. The TCR originated in a human donor with multiple sclerosis. The CDR3 coding sequence is TGTGCCAGCAGCCAAGATTACGGGGGTTCCTACGAGCAGTACTTC. It specifies CASSQDYGGSYEQYF.